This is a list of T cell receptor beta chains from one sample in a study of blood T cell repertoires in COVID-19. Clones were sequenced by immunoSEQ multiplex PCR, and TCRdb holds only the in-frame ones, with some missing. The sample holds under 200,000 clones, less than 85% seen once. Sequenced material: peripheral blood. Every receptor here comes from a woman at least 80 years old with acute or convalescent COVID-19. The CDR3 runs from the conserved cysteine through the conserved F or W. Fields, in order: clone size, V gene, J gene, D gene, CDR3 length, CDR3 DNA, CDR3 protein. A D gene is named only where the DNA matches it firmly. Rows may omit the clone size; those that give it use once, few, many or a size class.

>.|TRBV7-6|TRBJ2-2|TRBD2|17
TGTGCCAGCAGCCTCCAACCAGCGGGAGTTGGTTCCGGGGAGCTGTTTTTT
CASSLQPAGVGSGELFF
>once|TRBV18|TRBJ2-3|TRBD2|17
TGTGCCAGCTCACCACTCACTAGCGGGAGGTTTACAGATACGCAGTATTTT
CASSPLTSGRFTDTQYF
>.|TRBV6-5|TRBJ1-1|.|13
TGTGCCAGCAGTTATCAGGGAAACACTGAAGCTTTCTTT
CASSYQGNTEAFF
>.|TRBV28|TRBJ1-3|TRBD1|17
TGTGCCAGCAGACCCACCGACAGGGCGTCCTCTGGAAACACCATATATTTT
CASRPTDRASSGNTIYF
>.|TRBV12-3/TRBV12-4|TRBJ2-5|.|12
TGTGCCAGCAGTTTCGCCCGGGGGACCCAGTACTTC
CASSFARGTQYF
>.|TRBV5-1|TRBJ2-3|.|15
TGCGCCAGCAGCTTGGCTAACAGCAAAACAGATACGCAGTATTTT
CASSLANSKTDTQYF
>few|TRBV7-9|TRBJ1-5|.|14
TGTGCCAGCAGCCCAGAGGGCCTGAGTCAGCCCCAGCATTTT
CASSPEGLSQPQHF
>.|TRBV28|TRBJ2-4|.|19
TGTGCCAGCAGTTTATATTTTGTGGGGGCGGAGGCCGGAGAAAACATTCAGTACTTC
CASSLYFVGAEAGENIQYF
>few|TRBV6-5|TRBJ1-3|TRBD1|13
TGTGCCAGCAGGGACAGGGACGGAGGCACCATATATTTT
CASRDRDGGTIYF
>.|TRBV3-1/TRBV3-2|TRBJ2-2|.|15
TGTGCCAGCAGCCAAGTCGCAGGGGGGACCGGGGAGCTGTTTTTT
CASSQVAGGTGELFF
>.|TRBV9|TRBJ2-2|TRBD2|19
TGTGCCAGCAGCGCAAGTACTAGCGGGAGTTCTTCGTTCACCGGGGAGCTGTTTTTT
CASSASTSGSSSFTGELFF
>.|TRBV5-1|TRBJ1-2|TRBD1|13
TGCGCCAGCAGCGTAGGGGGCGGGTATGGCTACACCTTC
CASSVGGGYGYTF
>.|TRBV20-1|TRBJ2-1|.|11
TGCAGTGCTAGACTAGCGAGGGAGCAGTTCTTC
CSARLAREQFF
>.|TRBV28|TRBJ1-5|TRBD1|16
TGTGCCAGCAGTTCCCGCCCGGGACAGGGTATTCAGCCCCAGCATTTT
CASSSRPGQGIQPQHF
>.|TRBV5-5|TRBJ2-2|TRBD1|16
TGTGCCAGCAGCTCCCCGAGGACAGGGGGCACCGGGGAGCTGTTTTTT
CASSSPRTGGTGELFF
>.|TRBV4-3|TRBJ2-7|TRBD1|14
TGCGCCAGCAGCCATTTAACAGGGGCAGGAGAGCAGTACTTC
CASSHLTGAGEQYF
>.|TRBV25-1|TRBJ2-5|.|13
TGTGCCAGCAGTGCTCTGACTTTGGAGACCCAGTACTTC
CASSALTLETQYF
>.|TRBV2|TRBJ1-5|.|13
TGTGCCAGCAGCCTCAGGGTTATCCAGCCCCAGCATTTT
CASSLRVIQPQHF
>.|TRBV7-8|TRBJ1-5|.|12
TGTGCCAGCAGCTCGACTGATCAGCCCCAGCATTTT
CASSSTDQPQHF
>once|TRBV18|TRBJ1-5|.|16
TGTGCCAGCTCGCCGTATCAGGGGAGGGCCAATCAGCCCCAGCATTTT
CASSPYQGRANQPQHF
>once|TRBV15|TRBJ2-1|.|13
TGTGCCACCAGCAGAGAACTAAAGAATGAGCAGTTCTTC
CATSRELKNEQFF
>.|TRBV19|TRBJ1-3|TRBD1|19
TGTGCCAGTAGTATTCATGCCGGGACAGGGGGCGTCACGGGAAACACCATATATTTT
CASSIHAGTGGVTGNTIYF
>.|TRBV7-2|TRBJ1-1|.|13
TGTGCCAGCAGCTTAGGGACTAGATCTGAAGCTTTCTTT
CASSLGTRSEAFF
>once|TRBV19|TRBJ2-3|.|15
TGTGCCAGTAGTATAAAAGGCGGTTCCACAGATACGCAGTATTTT
CASSIKGGSTDTQYF
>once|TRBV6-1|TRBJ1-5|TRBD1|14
TGTGCCAGCAGTGAGACAGGGGGCTGGCAGCCCCAGCATTTT
CASSETGGWQPQHF
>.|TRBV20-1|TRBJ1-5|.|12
TGCAGTGCTAGTCGGTACAATCAGCCCCAGCATTTT
CSASRYNQPQHF
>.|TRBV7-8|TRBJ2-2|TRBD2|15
TGTGCCAGCAGCTCACTAGCGGGAGGTACCGGGGAGCTGTTTTTT
CASSSLAGGTGELFF